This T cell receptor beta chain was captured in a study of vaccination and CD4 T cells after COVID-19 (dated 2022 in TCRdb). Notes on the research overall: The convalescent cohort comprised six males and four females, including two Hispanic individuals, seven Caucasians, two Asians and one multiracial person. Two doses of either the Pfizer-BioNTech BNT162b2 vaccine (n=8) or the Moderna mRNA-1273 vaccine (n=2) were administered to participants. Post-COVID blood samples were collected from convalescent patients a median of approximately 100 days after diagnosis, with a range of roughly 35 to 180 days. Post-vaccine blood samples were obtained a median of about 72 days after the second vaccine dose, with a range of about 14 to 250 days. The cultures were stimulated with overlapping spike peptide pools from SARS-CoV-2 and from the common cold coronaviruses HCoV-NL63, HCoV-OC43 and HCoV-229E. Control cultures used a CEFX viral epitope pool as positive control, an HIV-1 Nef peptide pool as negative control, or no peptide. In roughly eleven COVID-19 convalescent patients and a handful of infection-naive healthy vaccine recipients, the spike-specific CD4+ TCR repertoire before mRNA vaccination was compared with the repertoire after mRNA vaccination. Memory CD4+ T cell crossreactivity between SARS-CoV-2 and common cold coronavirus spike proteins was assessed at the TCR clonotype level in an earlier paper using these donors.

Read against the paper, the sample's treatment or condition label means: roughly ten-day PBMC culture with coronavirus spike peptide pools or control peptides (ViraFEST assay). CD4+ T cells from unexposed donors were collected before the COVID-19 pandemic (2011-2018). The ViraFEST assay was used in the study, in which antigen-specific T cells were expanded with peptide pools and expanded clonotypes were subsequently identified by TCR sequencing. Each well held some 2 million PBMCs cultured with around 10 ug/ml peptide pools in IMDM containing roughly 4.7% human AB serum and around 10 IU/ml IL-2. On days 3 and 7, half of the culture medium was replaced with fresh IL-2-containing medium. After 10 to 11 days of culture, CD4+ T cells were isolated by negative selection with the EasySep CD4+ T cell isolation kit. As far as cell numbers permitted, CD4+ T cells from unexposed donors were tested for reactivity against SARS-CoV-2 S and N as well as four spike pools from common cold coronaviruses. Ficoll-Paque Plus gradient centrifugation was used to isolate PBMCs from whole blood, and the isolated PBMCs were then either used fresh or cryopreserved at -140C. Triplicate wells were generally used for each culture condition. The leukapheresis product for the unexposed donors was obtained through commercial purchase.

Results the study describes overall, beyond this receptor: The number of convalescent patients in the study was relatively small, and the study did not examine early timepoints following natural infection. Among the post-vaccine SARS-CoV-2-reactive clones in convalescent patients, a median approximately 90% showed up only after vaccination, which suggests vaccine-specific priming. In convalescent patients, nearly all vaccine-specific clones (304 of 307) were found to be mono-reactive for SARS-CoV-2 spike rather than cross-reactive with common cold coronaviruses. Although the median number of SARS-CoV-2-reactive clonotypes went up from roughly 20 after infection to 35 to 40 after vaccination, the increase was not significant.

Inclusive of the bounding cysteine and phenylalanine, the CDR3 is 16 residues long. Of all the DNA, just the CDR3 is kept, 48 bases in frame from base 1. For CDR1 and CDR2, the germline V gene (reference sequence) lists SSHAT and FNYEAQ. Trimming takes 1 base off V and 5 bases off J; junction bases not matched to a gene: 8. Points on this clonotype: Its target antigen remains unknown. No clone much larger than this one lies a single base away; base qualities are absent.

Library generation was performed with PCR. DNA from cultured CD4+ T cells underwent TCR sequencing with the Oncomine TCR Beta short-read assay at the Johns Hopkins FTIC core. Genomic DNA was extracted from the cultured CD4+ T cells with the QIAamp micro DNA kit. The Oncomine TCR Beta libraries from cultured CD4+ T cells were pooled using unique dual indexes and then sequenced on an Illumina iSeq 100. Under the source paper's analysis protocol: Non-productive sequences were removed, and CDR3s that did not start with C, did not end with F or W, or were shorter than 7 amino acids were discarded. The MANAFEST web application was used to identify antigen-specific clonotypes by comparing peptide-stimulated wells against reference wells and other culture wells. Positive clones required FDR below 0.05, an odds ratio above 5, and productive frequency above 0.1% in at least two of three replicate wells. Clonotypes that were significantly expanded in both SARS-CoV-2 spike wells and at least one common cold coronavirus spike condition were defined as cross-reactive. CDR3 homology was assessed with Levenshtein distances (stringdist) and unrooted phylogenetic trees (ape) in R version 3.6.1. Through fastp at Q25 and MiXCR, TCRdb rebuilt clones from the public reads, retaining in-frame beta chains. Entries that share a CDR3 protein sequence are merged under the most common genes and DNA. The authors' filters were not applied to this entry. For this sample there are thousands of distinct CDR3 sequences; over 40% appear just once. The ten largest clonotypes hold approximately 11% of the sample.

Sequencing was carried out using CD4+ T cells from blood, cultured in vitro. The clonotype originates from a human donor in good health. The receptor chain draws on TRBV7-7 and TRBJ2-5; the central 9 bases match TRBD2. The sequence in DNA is TGTGCCAGCAGCTTAGGTTTAGCGGGGGTTCAGGAGACCCAGTACTTC. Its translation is CASSLGLAGVQETQYF.